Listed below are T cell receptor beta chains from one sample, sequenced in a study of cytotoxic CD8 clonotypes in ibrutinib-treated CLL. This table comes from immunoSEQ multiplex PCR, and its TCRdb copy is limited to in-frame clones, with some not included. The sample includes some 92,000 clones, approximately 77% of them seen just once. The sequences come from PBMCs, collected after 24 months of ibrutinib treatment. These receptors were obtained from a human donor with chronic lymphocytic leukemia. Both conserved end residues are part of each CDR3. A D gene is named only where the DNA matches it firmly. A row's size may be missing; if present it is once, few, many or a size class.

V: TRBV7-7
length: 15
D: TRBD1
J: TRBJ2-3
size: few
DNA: TGTGCTAGCAGCCCGACAGGGGGGATAGCAGATACGCAGTATTTT
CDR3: CASSPTGGIADTQYF

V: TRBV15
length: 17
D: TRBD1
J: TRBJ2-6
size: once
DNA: TGTGCCACCAGCCAGGACAGGGGGCCCGGTGGGGCCAACGTCCTGACTTTC
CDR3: CATSQDRGPGGANVLTF

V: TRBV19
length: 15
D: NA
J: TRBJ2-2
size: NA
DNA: TGTGCCAGTAGTATTACTACAGGGAATCGGGGGGAGCTGTTTTTT
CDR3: CASSITTGNRGELFF

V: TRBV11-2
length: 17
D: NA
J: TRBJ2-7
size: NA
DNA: TGTGCCAGCAGCCTATCTCCGGGACACATTTATCCTAACGAGCAGTACTTC
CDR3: CASSLSPGHIYPNEQYF

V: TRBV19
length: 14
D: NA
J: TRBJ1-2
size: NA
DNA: TGTGCCAGTAGTCTCCCCCCAAGGGGCTATGGCTACACCTTC
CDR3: CASSLPPRGYGYTF

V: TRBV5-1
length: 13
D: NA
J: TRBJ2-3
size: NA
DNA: TGCGCCAGCAGCTCACCACAGGGAGATACGCAGTATTTT
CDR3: CASSSPQGDTQYF

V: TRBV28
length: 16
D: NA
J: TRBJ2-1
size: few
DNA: TGTGCCAGCAGTCCCGACGCGGGACCCACCTACAATGAGCAGTTCTTC
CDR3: CASSPDAGPTYNEQFF

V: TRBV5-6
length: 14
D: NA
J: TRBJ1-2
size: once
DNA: TGTGCCAGCAGCGGTGCAGCCGCTTCGGGTGGCTACACCTTC
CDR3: CASSGAAASGGYTF

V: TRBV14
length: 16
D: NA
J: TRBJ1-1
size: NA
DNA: TGTGCCAGCAGCCAAGGCGGTGTTCGGGGATGGGCAAAAGCTTTCTTT
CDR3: CASSQGGVRGWAKAFF

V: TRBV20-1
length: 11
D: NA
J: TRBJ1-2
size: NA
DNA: TGCAGTGCTAGAGATCAAGGCACGGAGACCTTC
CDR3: CSARDQGTETF

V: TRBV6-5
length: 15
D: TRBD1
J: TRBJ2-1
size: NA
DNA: TGTGCCAGCAGTAATCGGGACAGACCCTACAATGAGCAGTTCTTC
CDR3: CASSNRDRPYNEQFF

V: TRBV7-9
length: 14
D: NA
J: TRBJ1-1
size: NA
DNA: TGTGCCAGCAGCCCTCCAGGGGTGGGCACTGAAGCTTTCTTT
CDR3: CASSPPGVGTEAFF

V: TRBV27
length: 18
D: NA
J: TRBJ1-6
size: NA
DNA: TGTGCCAGCAGTAAAAGCAACAACGGAGGGAAATATAATTCACCCCTCCACTTT
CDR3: CASSKSNNGGKYNSPLHF

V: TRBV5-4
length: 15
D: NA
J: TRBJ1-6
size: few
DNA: TGTGCCAGCAGCCCCCTAGGAAACGGGGATTCACCCCTCCACTTT
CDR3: CASSPLGNGDSPLHF

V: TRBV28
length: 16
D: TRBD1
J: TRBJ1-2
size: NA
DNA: TGTGCCAGCGTAATGGACAGGAGAGGGCTATTTGTCGGCTACACCTTC
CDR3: CASVMDRRGLFVGYTF

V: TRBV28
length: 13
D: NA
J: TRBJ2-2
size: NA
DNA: TGTGCCAGCAGTCCGGCCAACACCGGGGAGCTGTTTTTT
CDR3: CASSPANTGELFF